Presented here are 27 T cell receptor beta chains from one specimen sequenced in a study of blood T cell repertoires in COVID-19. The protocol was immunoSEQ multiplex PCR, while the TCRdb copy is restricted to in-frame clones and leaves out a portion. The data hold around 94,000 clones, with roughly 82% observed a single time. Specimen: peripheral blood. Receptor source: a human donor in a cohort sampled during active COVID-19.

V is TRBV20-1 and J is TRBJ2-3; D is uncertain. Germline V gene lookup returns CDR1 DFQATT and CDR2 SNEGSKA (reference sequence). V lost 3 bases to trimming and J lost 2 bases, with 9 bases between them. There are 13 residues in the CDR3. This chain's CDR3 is CSASPPYTDTQYF. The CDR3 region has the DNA TGCAGTGCTAGTCCTCCTTACACAGATACGCAGTATTTT.

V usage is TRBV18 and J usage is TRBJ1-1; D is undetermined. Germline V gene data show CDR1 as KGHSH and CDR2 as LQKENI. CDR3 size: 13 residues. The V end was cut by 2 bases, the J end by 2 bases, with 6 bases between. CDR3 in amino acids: CASSPESNTEAFF. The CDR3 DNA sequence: TGTGCCAGCTCACCAGAGAGCAACACTGAAGCTTTCTTT.

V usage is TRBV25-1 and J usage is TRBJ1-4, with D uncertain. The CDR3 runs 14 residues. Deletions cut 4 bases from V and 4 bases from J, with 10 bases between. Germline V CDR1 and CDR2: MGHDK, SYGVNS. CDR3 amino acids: CASSVSRGNEKLFF. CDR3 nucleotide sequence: TGTGCCAGCAGTGTTTCCCGGGGTAATGAAAAACTGTTTTTT.

CDR3: CASSGTGSYEQYF. The CDR3 bases are TGTGCCAGCAGCGGTACAGGCTCCTACGAGCAGTACTTC. V and J are TRBV6-5 and TRBJ2-7; D possibly corresponds to TRBD1 (5 bases). Deletions cut 6 bases from V and 0 bases from J, with 9 bases between. Germline CDR1 is MNHEY and CDR2 is SVGAGI. This CDR3 has 13 residues.

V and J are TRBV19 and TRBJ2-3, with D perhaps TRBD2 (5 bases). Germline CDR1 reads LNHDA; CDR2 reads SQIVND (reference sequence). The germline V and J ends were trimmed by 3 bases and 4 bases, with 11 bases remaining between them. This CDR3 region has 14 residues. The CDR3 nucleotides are TGTGCCAGTAGTATCACCGGACTCCCAGATACGCAGTATTTT. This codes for CASSITGLPDTQYF. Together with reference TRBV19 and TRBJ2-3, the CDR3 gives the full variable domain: DGGITQSPKYLFRKEGQNVTLSCEQNLNHDAMYWYRQDPGQGLRLIYYSQIVNDFQKGDIAEGYSVSREKKESFPLTVTSAQKNPTAFYLCASSITGLPDTQYFGPGTRLTVL.

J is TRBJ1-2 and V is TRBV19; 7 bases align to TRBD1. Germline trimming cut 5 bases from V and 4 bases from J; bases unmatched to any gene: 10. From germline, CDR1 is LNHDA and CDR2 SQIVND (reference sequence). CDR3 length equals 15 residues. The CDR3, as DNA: TGTGCCAGTAGTCCCCGGACAGGATTATTCTATGGCTACACCTTC. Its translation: CASSPRTGLFYGYTF.

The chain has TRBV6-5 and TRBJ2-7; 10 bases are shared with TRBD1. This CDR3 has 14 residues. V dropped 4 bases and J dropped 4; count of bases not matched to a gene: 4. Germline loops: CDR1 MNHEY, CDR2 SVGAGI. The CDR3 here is CASSWDRGRYEQYF. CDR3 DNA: TGTGCCAGCAGTTGGGACAGGGGAAGGTACGAGCAGTACTTC.

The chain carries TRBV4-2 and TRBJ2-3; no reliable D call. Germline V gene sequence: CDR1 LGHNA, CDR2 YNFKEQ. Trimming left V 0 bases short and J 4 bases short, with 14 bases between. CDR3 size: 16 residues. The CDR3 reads CASSQDQAYVPDTQYF. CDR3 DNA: TGTGCCAGCAGCCAAGATCAGGCCTATGTCCCAGATACGCAGTATTTT.

The CDR3 DNA sequence: TGTGCTAGTGCCCGATGGGGGGGGATCGGCTACACCTTC. This gives the protein CASARWGGIGYTF. This rearrangement joins TRBV12-5 to TRBJ1-2, with TRBD1 as a possible D gene (5 bases). CDR1 LGHNT and CDR2 FRNRAP come from the germline V gene. Deletions cut 7 bases from V and 8 bases from J, with 17 bases between. The CDR3 contains 13 residues. The entire variable domain, with the rest obtained from reference TRBV12-5 and TRBJ1-2, is as follows: DARVTQTPRHKVTEMGQEVTMRCQPILGHNTVFWYRQTMMQGLELLAYFRNRAPLDDSGMPKDRFSAEMPDATLATLKIQPSEPRDSAVYFCASARWGGIGYTFGSGTRLTVV.

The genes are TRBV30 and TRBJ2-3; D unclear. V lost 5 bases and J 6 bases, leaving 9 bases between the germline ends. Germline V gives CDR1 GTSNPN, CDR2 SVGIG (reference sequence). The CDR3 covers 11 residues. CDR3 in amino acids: CAWERGDTQYF. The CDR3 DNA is TGTGCCTGGGAGCGTGGGGATACGCAGTATTTT.

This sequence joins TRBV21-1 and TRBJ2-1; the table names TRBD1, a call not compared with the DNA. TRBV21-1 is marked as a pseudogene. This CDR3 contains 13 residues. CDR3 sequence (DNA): TGTGCCAGCACCCTGCAGGGTCACAATGAGCAGTTCTTC. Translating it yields CASTLQGHNEQFF.

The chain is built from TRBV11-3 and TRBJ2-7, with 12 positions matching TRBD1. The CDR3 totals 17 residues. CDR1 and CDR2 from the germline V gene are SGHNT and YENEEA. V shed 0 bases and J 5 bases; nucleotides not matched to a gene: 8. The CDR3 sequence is CASSLEGPGQGADEQYF. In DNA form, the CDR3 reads TGTGCCAGCAGCTTAGAGGGCCCGGGACAGGGGGCCGACGAGCAGTACTTC.

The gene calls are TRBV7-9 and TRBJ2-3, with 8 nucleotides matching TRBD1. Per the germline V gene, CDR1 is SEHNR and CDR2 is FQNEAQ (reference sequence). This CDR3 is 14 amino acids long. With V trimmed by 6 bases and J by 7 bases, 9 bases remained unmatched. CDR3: CASRMTGEQNTQYF. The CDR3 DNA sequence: TGTGCCAGCAGAATGACAGGGGAACAGAATACGCAGTATTTT.

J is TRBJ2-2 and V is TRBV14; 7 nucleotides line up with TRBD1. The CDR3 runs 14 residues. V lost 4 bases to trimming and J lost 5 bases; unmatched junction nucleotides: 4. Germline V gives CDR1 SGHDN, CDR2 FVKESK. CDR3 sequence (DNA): TGTGCCAGCAGCCGACAGGGTGGAACCGGGGAGCTGTTTTTT. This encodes CASSRQGGTGELFF. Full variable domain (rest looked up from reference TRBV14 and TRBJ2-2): EAGVTQFPSHSVIEKGQTVTLRCDPISGHDNLYWYRRVMGKEIKFLLHFVKESKQDESGMPNNRFLAERTGGTYSTLKVQPAELEDSGVYFCASSRQGGTGELFFGEGSRLTVL.

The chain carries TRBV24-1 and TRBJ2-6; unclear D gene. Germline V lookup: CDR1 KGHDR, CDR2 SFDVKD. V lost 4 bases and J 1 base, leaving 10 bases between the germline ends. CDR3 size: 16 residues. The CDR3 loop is CATSDPQLSGANVLTF. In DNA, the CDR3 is TGTGCCACCAGTGACCCTCAACTGTCTGGGGCCAACGTCCTGACTTTC.

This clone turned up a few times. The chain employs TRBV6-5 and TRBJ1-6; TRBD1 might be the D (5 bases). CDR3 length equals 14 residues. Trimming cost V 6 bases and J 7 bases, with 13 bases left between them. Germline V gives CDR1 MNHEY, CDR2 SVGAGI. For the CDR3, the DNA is TGTGCCAGCAGGGCAGACGGGGGAAATTCACCCCTCCACTTT. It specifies CASRADGGNSPLHF.

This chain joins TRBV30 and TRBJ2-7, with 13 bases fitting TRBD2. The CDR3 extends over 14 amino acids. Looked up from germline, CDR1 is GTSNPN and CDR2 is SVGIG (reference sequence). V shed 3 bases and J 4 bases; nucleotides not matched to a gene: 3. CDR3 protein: CAWRGTSGTYEQYF. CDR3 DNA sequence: TGTGCCTGGAGGGGGACTAGCGGGACATACGAGCAGTACTTC.

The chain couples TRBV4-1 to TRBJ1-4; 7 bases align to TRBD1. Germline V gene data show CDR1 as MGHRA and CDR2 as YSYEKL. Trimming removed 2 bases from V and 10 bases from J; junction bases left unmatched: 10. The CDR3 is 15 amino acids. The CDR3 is CASSQLGQAGGKLFF. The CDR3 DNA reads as TGCGCCAGCAGCCAACTTGGACAGGCGGGAGGAAAACTGTTTTTT.

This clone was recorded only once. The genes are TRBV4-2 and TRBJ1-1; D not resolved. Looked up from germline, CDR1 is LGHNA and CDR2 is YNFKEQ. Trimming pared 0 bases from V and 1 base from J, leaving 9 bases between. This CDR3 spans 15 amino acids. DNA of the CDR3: TGTGCCAGCAGCCAAGAAACGGTCGGGAACACTGAAGCTTTCTTT. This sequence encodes CASSQETVGNTEAFF.

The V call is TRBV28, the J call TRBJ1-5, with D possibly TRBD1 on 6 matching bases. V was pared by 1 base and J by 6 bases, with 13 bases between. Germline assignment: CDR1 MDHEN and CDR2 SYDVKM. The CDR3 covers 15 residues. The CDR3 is CASSLSQGWGQPQHF. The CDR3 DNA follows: TGTGCCAGCAGTTTATCGCAGGGGTGGGGTCAGCCCCAGCATTTT.

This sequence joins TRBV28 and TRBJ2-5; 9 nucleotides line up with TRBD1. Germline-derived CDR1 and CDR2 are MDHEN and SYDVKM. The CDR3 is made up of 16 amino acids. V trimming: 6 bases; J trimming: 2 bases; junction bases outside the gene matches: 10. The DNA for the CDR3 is TGTGCCAGCAGCCCCGACAGGGGGAGACGGCAAGAGACCCAGTACTTC. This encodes CASSPDRGRRQETQYF.

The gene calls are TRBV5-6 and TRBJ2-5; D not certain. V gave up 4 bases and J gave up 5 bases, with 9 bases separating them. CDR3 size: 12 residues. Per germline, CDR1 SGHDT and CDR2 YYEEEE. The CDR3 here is CASSLLLETQYF. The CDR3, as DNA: TGTGCCAGCAGCCTGCTATTGGAGACCCAGTACTTC.

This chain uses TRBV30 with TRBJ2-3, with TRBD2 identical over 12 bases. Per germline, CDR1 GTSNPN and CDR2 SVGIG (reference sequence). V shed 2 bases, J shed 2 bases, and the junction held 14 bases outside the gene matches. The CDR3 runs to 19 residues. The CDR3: CAWSPGKTSGGSPTDTQYF. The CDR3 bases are TGTGCCTGGAGTCCCGGAAAGACTAGCGGGGGCTCCCCCACAGATACGCAGTATTTT.

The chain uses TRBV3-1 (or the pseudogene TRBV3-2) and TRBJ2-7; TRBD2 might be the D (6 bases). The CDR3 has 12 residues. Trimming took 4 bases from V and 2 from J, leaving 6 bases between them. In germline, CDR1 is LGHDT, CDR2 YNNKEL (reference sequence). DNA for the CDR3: TGTGCCAGCAGCCCGGGGGCCTACGAGCAGTACTTC. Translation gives CASSPGAYEQYF.

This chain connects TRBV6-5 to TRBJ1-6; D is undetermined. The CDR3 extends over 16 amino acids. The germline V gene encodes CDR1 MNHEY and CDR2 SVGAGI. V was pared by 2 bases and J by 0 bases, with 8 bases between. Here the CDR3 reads CASSYKASSYNSPLHF. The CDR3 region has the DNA TGTGCCAGCAGTTACAAGGCTAGCTCCTATAATTCACCCCTCCACTTT.

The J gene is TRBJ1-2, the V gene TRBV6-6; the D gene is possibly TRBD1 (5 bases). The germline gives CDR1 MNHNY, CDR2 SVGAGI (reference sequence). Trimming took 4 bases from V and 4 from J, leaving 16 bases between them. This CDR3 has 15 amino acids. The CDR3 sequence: CASSSTGSLGYGYTF. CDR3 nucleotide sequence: TGTGCCAGCAGTTCTACAGGATCACTTGGCTATGGCTACACCTTC.

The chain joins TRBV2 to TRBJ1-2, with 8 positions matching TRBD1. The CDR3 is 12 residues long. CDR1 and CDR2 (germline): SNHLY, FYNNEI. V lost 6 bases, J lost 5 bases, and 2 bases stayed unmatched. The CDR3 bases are TGTGCCAGCAGCCGACAGGGGTATGGCTACACCTTC. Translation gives CASSRQGYGYTF.